This TCR beta chain was recorded in a study of tumor-infiltrating lymphocytes in glioblastoma multiforme. General observations from the study: Clone frequencies may be distorted by unequal TCR transcripts per cell.

Trimming stripped 0 bases from V and 4 bases from J, with 15 bases between. Per germline, CDR1 DFQATT and CDR2 SNEGSKA (reference sequence). The CDR3 contains 15 residues. By share, this clonotype counts as medium-sized. The antigen remains undetermined. Multiple V-beta primers and a C-beta primer amplified TCRB from RNA. These TCRB libraries lack any described unique molecular identifiers. TCRdb re-analysed the multiplex PCR reads in MiXCR, keeping a single row per CDR3 protein. The table lists about 32,000 distinct CDR3 sequences, around 60% of them singletons. The TCR was taken from a male donor with glioblastoma. The specimen sequenced was brain tumor tissue. The chain employs TRBV20-1 and TRBJ2-5; a weak D match, TRBD1 (7 bases). CDR3 DNA sequence: TGCAGTGCTAGAGAAGGTTCCAGGGGGGCAGAGACCCAGTACTTC. Translating it yields CSAREGSRGAETQYF.